Given below is one T cell receptor (beta chain) in context. Its antigen is currently unknown. A much larger clone is a single base away; this may be a read error. Germline V gene lookup returns CDR1 SGHTS and CDR2 YDEGEE. The CDR3 spans 14 residues. These data belong to a study of breast tumors, draining lymph nodes, adjacent tissues. Whole-study results and caveats: Luminal-like breast cancer showed significantly greater tumor-nontumor repertoire similarity than basal-like breast cancer did. Tumor TCR diversity was below lymph nodes but above nontumor tissue. That most tumor T cells come from lymph nodes remained unproven.

TCRdb independently ran MiXCR on the multiplex PCR reads; one entry per CDR3 protein. The table has approximately 45,000 distinct CDR3 sequences, 23% seen once. Sequenced sample: breast tumor tissue. V usage is TRBV5-8 and J usage is TRBJ2-3; 8 bases agree with TRBD1. This receptor was identified in a female donor with breast cancer. Some clones in this sample may be carry-over from other donors' samples. In DNA form, the CDR3 reads TGCGCCAGCAGCCAAAAACAGGGGGCAGATACGCAGTATTTT. Translated: CASSQKQGADTQYF.